This T cell receptor (beta chain) was identified during a study of lymphopenia after photon versus proton radiotherapy. As to this clone: Its antigen is not known.

V dropped 5 bases and J dropped 7; count of bases not matched to a gene: 10. Germline V gene data show CDR1 as MDHEN and CDR2 as SYDVKM. CDR3 length equals 16 residues. Libraries were prepared by immunoSEQ multiplex PCR; TCRdb keeps only in-frame clonotypes and omits some of them. The data show 15,000 to 20,000 clones, less than 90% seen once. Findings and limits, study-wide: Under photons, naive T cells and diversity fell while effector/memory populations rose.

The rearrangement joins TRBV28 to TRBJ1-4; 10 positions match TRBD1. The TCR comes from a man aged 65 to 85 with pancreatic cancer. This specimen was peripheral blood, taken from a patient treated with proton-based radiotherapy. DNA for the CDR3: TGTGCCAGCAGTCCCCCCCGACAGGGGGCCGTTGAAAAACTGTTTTTT. Its translation is CASSPPRQGAVEKLFF.